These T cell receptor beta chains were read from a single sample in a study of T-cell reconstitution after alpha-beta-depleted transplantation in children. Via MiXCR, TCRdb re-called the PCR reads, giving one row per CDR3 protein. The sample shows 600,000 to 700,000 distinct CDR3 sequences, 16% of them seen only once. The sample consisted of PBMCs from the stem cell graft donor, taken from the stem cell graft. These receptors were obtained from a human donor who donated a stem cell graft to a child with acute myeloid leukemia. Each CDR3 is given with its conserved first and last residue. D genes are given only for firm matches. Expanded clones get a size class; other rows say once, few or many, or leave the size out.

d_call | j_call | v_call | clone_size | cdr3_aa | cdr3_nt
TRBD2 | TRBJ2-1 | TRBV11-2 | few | CASSGETSGGRQSSYNEQFF | TGTGCCAGCAGCGGCGAGACTAGCGGGGGTCGGCAATCGTCCTACAATGAGCAGTTCTTC
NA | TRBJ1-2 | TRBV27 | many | CASSFNAGSPNYGYTF | TGTGCCAGCAGTTTTAACGCAGGTTCCCCTAACTATGGCTACACCTTC
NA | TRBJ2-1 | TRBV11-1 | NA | CASSLPLGGASFNEQFF | TGTGCCAGCAGCTTACCCCTGGGGGGGGCATCTTTCAATGAGCAGTTCTTC
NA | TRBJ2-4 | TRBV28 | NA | CAVRGEVNIQYF | TGTGCCGTCCGGGGTGAGGTGAACATTCAGTACTTC
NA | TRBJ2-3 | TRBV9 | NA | CASSVEAPFTDTQYF | TGTGCCAGCAGCGTAGAGGCTCCCTTTACGGATACGCAGTATTTT
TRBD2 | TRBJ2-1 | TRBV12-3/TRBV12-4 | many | CASSPGLAGNEQFF | TGTGCCAGCAGCCCCGGACTAGCGGGGAATGAGCAGTTCTTC
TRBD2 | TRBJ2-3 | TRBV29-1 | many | CSVSRRMGTSGAPPQYF | TGCAGCGTTTCTCGGCGAATGGGGACTAGCGGGGCCCCTCCGCAGTATTTT
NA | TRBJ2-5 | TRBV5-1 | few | CASTGPGETQYF | TGCGCCAGCACGGGACCCGGAGAGACCCAGTACTTC
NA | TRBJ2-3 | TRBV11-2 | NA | CASRPPTSTDTQYF | TGTGCCAGCAGGCCGCCCACTAGCACAGATACGCAGTATTTT
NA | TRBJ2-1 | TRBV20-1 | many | CSAPLGGRDDNEQFF | TGCAGTGCTCCCCTGGGGGGGCGAGACGACAATGAGCAGTTCTTC
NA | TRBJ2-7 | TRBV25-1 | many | CASSVVRGEQYF | TGTGCCAGCAGTGTGGTAAGAGGTGAGCAGTACTTC
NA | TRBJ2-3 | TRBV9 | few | CASTRRDASADTQYF | TGTGCCAGCACCCGCCGGGACGCATCAGCAGATACGCAGTATTTT
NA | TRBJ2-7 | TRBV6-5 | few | CASSFTNDRAYEQYF | TGTGCCAGCAGTTTCACAAATGACAGAGCCTACGAGCAGTACTTC